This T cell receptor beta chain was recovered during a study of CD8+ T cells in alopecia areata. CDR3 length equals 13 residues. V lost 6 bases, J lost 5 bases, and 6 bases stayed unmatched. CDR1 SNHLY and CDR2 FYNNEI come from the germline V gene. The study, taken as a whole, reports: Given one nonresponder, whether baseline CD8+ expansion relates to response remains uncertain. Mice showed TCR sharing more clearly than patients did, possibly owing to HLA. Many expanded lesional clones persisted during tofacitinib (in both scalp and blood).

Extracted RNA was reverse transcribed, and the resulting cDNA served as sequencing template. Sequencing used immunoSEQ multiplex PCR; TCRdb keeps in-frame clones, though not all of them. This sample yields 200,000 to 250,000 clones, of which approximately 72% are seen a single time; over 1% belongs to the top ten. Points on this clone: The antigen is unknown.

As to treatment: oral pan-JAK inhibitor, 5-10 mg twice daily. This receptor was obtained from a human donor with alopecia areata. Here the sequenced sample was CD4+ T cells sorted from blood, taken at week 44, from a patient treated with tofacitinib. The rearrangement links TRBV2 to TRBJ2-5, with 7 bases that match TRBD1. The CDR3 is CASRMTGSETQYF. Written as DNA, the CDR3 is TGTGCCAGCAGGATGACAGGGTCGGAGACCCAGTACTTC.